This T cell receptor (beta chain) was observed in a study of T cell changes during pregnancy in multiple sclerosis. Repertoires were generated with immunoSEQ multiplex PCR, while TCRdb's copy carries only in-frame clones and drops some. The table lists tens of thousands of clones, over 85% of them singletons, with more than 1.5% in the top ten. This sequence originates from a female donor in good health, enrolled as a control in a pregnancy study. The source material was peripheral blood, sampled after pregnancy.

The CDR3 here is CASSLASGSREQFF. For the CDR3, the DNA is TGCGCCAGCAGCTTGGCTAGCGGGAGTAGAGAGCAGTTCTTC. The chain carries TRBV5-1 and TRBJ2-1, with 10 positions matching TRBD2. There are 14 residues in the CDR3. CDR1 is SGHRS and CDR2 is YFSETQ in the germline V gene. V lost 0 bases to trimming and J lost 10 bases; unmatched junction nucleotides: 4.